Listed here are 7 T cell receptor beta chains from one sample, sequenced in a study of CD4 T cells in relation to SARS-CoV-2 and coronaviruses. The method was immunoSEQ multiplex PCR; TCRdb's version includes in-frame clones alone and lacks a portion of them. The sample lists just under 30,000 clones; 72% were seen once. Unexposed donor CD4+ T cells date from about 2011-2018, before the COVID-19 pandemic. After ten to eleven days of culture, CD4+ T cells were isolated. These receptors' antigens are unknown. The specimen was CD4+ T cells from PBMCs, cultured in vitro. The receptors stem from a human donor in good health.

In its sample, this clone was seen a few times. The chain is built from TRBV27 and TRBJ2-7; 8 bases agree with TRBD2. The germline V gene has CDR1 MNHEY and CDR2 SMNVEV (reference sequence). The CDR3 contains 16 residues. V was pared by 0 bases and J by 3 bases, with 7 bases of the junction left unmatched. CDR3 amino acids: CASSLSSGAYSYEQYF. Here the CDR3 DNA reads TGTGCCAGCAGTTTATCTAGCGGGGCCTATAGCTACGAGCAGTACTTC.

Only a few counts were recorded for this clone. V is TRBV5-1 and J is TRBJ2-7; TRBD1 matches at 8 bases. Looked up from germline, CDR1 is SGHRS and CDR2 is YFSETQ. CDR3 size: 14 residues. The J segment lost 5 bases and the V segment lost 4 bases, leaving 8 bases of the junction unmatched. DNA of the CDR3: TGCGCCAGCAGCCTGGGACAGGAGTGGGACGAGCAGTACTTC. It codes for CASSLGQEWDEQYF.

The chain combines TRBV29-1 with TRBJ2-2, with TRBD2 identical over 7 bases. This CDR3 is built from 11 residues. Trimming cost V 4 bases and J 8 bases; bases outside gene matches: 1. Germline V gives CDR1 SQVTM, CDR2 ANQGSEA. CDR3 region: CSVGGGGELFF. The CDR3 DNA follows: TGCAGCGTTGGGGGGGGAGGGGAGCTGTTTTTT.

The chain joins TRBV7-9 to TRBJ1-2; 9 positions match TRBD1. Unmatched junction bases numbered 6, after V lost 5 bases and J lost 8 bases. This CDR3 has 13 residues. Germline lookup yields CDR1 SEHNR and CDR2 FQNEAQ (reference sequence). In nucleotides, the CDR3 is TGTGCCAGCAGCATAACAGGGGGCAGGGGCTACACCTTC. Translated, it gives CASSITGGRGYTF.

V gene TRBV6-5 combines with J gene TRBJ1-1, with 8 nucleotides matching TRBD1. CDR1 is MNHEY, CDR2 SVGAGI, per germline. V dropped 7 bases and J dropped 3; count of bases not matched to a gene: 4. The CDR3 is made up of 13 amino acids. In DNA form, the CDR3 reads TGTGCCAGCATCCCGGGACAGGACACTGAAGCTTTCTTT. Translated, it gives CASIPGQDTEAFF.

This clone was picked up one time. The V gene is TRBV7-2, the J gene TRBJ2-4; 7 bases are shared with TRBD1. CDR3 size: 14 residues. The germline V gene has CDR1 SGHTA and CDR2 FQGNSA. V lost 8 bases to trimming and J lost 1 base; unmatched junction nucleotides: 5. This CDR3 is CASCDRAAKNIQYF. The CDR3 DNA sequence: TGTGCCAGCTGCGACAGGGCTGCCAAAAACATTCAGTACTTC.

This chain links TRBV7-2 with TRBJ2-5; 8 positions match TRBD2. Germline V lookup: CDR1 SGHTA, CDR2 FQGNSA. The CDR3 has 17 amino acids. V gave up 4 bases and J gave up 0 bases; unmatched junction bases: 10. CDR3 nucleotides: TGTGCCAGCAGCTCAGGGGCGCGCGGGGGGTACCAAGAGACCCAGTACTTC. Protein product: CASSSGARGGYQETQYF.